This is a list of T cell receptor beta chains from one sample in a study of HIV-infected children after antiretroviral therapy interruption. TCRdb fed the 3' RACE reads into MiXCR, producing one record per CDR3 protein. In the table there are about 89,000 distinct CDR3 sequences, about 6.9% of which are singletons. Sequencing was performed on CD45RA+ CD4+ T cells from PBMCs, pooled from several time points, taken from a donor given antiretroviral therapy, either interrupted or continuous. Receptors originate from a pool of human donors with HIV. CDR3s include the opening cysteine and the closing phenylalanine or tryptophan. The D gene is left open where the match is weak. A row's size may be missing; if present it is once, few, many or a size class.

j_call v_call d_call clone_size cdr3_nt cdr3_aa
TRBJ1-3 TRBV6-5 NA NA TGTGCCAGCAGTTCCGGCGGAAACACCATATATTTT CASSSGGNTIYF
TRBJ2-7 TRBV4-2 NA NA TGTGCCAGCAGCCAAGGGGGGGGGGGGCTCTACGAGCAGTACTTC CASSQGGGGLYEQYF
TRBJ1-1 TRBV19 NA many TGTGCCAGTAGTATAAGCGCGGACACTGAAGCTTTCTTT CASSISADTEAFF
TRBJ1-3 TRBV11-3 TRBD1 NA TGTGCCAGCAGCTGGGACAGGGGCAGAAACACCATATATTTT CASSWDRGRNTIYF
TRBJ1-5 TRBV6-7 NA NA TGTGCCAGCAGTGCCGCCCATGGCAATCAGCCCCAGCATTTT CASSAAHGNQPQHF
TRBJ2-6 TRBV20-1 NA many TGCAGTGCTAGAGATCCTGGCGGGGCCAACGTCCTGACTTTC CSARDPGGANVLTF
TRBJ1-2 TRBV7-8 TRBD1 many TGTGCCAGCAGCAGGGGACAGTTAAACTATGGCTACACCTTC CASSRGQLNYGYTF
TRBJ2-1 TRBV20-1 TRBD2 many TGCAGTGCTAGAGATAGGGCGGGGGGGTTCAATGAGCAGTTCTTC CSARDRAGGFNEQFF
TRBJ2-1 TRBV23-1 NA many TGCGCCAGCAGTCACGACACCTGGCAGGGGATATACAATGAGCAGTTCTTC CASSHDTWQGIYNEQFF
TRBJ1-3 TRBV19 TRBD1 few TGTGCCAGTAGTATTGGGACAGCCAGAATCTCTGGAAACACCATATATTTT CASSIGTARISGNTIYF
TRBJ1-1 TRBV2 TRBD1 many TGTGCCATCGGACAGGGGAACACTGAAGCTTTCTTT CAIGQGNTEAFF